This is a list of T cell receptor beta chains from one sample in a study of cytotoxic CD8 clonotypes in ibrutinib-treated CLL. Sequencing used immunoSEQ multiplex PCR; TCRdb keeps in-frame clones, though not all of them. The data contain about 30,000 clones, roughly 57% of them singletons. The sequenced sample was PBMCs, obtained before ibrutinib treatment. These receptors were collected from a human donor with chronic lymphocytic leukemia. Each CDR3 is given with its conserved first and last residue. D genes are given only for firm matches. Where a row states a size, it is once, few, many or the class of an expanded clone; other rows omit it.

abundance	len	j_gene	v_gene	d_gene	CDR3nt	CDR3aa
NA	11	TRBJ2-3	TRBV7-8	NA	TGTGCCAGCAGCTTAGAACATACGCAGTATTTT	CASSLEHTQYF
NA	14	TRBJ2-3	TRBV9	NA	TGTGCCAGCAGCGTCCGGGACACCACAGATACGCAGTATTTT	CASSVRDTTDTQYF
NA	16	TRBJ2-3	TRBV5-6	TRBD2	TGTGCCAGCAGCTTGGATAAGGGACTAGCGTCAGATACGCAGTATTTT	CASSLDKGLASDTQYF
few	13	TRBJ1-4	TRBV2	NA	TGTGCCAGCAGTGGGGGGCTCGGAGAAAAACTGTTTTTT	CASSGGLGEKLFF
NA	15	TRBJ1-1	TRBV9	NA	TGTGCCAGCAGCGTAGGTGTGGGTTTGAACACTGAAGCTTTCTTT	CASSVGVGLNTEAFF
NA	15	TRBJ1-1	TRBV18	NA	TGTGCCAGCTCACCACCGACACGGGCTTACACTGAAGCTTTCTTT	CASSPPTRAYTEAFF
NA	14	TRBJ2-1	TRBV27	NA	TGTGCCAGCCGTTCGGGCGGTTTCTACAATGAGCAGTTCTTC	CASRSGGFYNEQFF
NA	16	TRBJ1-5	TRBV12-5	TRBD1	TGTGCTAGTGGTTTCGACCCAGAAACAGGGGACCAGCCCCAGCATTTT	CASGFDPETGDQPQHF
NA	14	TRBJ2-1	TRBV2	TRBD1	TGTGCCAGCAGGTTAGGGGGCCCCACATCCGAGCAGTTCTTC	CASRLGGPTSEQFF
few	20	TRBJ1-4	TRBV7-8	NA	TGTGCCAGCAGCTTAGTGTTTAGGGCAGGGCGATCTGAAAGGAGGGAAAAACTGTTTTTT	CASSLVFRAGRSERREKLFF
few	14	TRBJ2-1	TRBV7-2	NA	TGTGCCAGCAGCTTAGGGGCTAGGTGGGATGAGCAGTTCTTC	CASSLGARWDEQFF
NA	14	TRBJ2-7	TRBV7-2	NA	TGTGCCAGCAGCTTAATTGCGGGATCCTACGAGCAGTACTTC	CASSLIAGSYEQYF
NA	15	TRBJ1-6	TRBV27	TRBD1	TGTGCCAGCAGTGTGACCGGGACAGCAAATTCACCCCTCCACTTT	CASSVTGTANSPLHF
NA	16	TRBJ2-1	TRBV11-2	NA	TGTGCCAGCAGCTTATCAAGGGGGGGGAAATACAATGAGCAGTTCTTC	CASSLSRGGKYNEQFF
NA	15	TRBJ1-1	TRBV11-2	TRBD1	TGTGCCAGCAGCTTTGACGCAGGGGGGGACACTGAAGCTTTCTTT	CASSFDAGGDTEAFF
once	15	TRBJ1-1	TRBV6-5	NA	TGTGCCAGCAGTTACGGTCTGGGGAGGAACACTGAAGCTTTCTTT	CASSYGLGRNTEAFF
few	13	TRBJ1-5	TRBV28	TRBD1	TGTGCCAGCAGTCCCCGTGACAGGGCGGCCCAGCATTTT	CASSPRDRAAQHF
NA	15	TRBJ1-4	TRBV4-1	NA	TGCGCCAGCAGCCAAGCCCCGGGACTTAATGAAAAACTGTTTTTT	CASSQAPGLNEKLFF
NA	13	TRBJ2-7	TRBV7-8	NA	TGTGCCAGCAGCCCTCGGACAGATTACGAGCAGTACTTC	CASSPRTDYEQYF
NA	14	TRBJ2-2	TRBV10-2	NA	TGCGCCGGGCGGGAACCTACGAGGTTGGGGGAGCTGTTTTTT	CAGREPTRLGELFF
NA	13	TRBJ1-1	TRBV4-1	NA	TGCGCCAGCAGCCATGTCGACAGGACTGAAGCTTTCTTT	CASSHVDRTEAFF
NA	15	TRBJ2-7	TRBV7-2	TRBD2	TGTGCCAGCAGCTTAGCTAGCGGGGGGTTCTACGAGCAGTACTTC	CASSLASGGFYEQYF
NA	13	TRBJ1-2	TRBV6-6	NA	TGTGCCAGCAGCCTCGACGGTTACTATGGCTACACCTTC	CASSLDGYYGYTF
NA	15	TRBJ2-1	TRBV10-3	NA	TGTGCCATCAGGGGGGACTTAGTAACCTACAATGAGCAGTTCTTC	CAIRGDLVTYNEQFF
few	15	TRBJ2-5	TRBV18	NA	TGTGCCAGCTCACCACGAGGCAGGGACCAAGAGACCCAGTACTTC	CASSPRGRDQETQYF
NA	13	TRBJ1-2	TRBV15	TRBD1	TGTGCCACCAGGGACAGGGGGAACTATGGCTACACCTTC	CATRDRGNYGYTF
NA	13	TRBJ2-2	TRBV7-6	NA	TGTGCCAGCAGCTTATGGAACACCGGGGAGCTGTTTTTT	CASSLWNTGELFF
NA	15	TRBJ1-1	TRBV10-3	NA	TGTGCCATCAGTGACGGGGGTAGATATAACACTGAAGCTTTCTTT	CAISDGGRYNTEAFF
NA	12	TRBJ1-1	TRBV29-1	NA	TGCAGCGTTGAATGGGGTGGCGCTGAAGCTTTCTTT	CSVEWGGAEAFF
NA	16	TRBJ2-1	TRBV9	TRBD1	TGTGCCAGCAGCCCACGGACAGGGGCGGTGGGGAATGAGCAGTTCTTC	CASSPRTGAVGNEQFF
NA	14	TRBJ2-5	TRBV7-3	NA	TGTGCCAGCGGACAAATGACAGCGAAAGAGACCCAGTACTTC	CASGQMTAKETQYF
once	14	TRBJ1-2	TRBV6-4	NA	TGTGCCAGCAGTGACTCGTGGGGGGCCTATGGCTACACCTTC	CASSDSWGAYGYTF
NA	18	TRBJ1-4	TRBV5-6	TRBD1	TGTGCCAGCAGCTTGCGGCGGGACAGAATGTCAACTAATGAAAAACTGTTTTTT	CASSLRRDRMSTNEKLFF
few	14	TRBJ2-3	TRBV10-3	NA	TGTGCCACGACTGGGGGAGGCGACGGAGATACGCAGTATTTT	CATTGGGDGDTQYF
NA	16	TRBJ2-3	TRBV28	TRBD1	TGTGCCAGCAGTTTATCGGGTCAGGGGGTAGTAGATACGCAGTATTTT	CASSLSGQGVVDTQYF
NA	14	TRBJ2-3	TRBV5-1	TRBD1	TGCGCCAGCAGCTTATGGGACAGGGCCGATACGCAGTATTTT	CASSLWDRADTQYF
NA	14	TRBJ2-5	TRBV7-2	TRBD1	TGTGCCAGCAGCTTAGACCCGGGACAGGAGACCCAGTACTTC	CASSLDPGQETQYF
NA	15	TRBJ2-1	TRBV18	NA	TGTGCCAGCTCAGCGGGACAGAAGGGTCCCAATGAGCAGTTCTTC	CASSAGQKGPNEQFF
NA	15	TRBJ2-7	TRBV5-1	TRBD1	TGCGCCAGCAGCTTTGGACAGGCTAAATCCTACGAGCAGTACTTC	CASSFGQAKSYEQYF
NA	17	TRBJ1-6	TRBV4-1	TRBD1	TGCGCCAGCAGCCAACCCCAACACGGGACAGCCTTTATACCCCTCCACTTT	CASSQPQHGTAFIPLHF
NA	14	TRBJ2-7	TRBV7-6	TRBD1	TGTGCCAGCAGCCCCCGGGGACAGGGCTACGAGCAGTACTTC	CASSPRGQGYEQYF
NA	14	TRBJ2-7	TRBV5-6	TRBD2	TGTGCCAGCAGCCGGGCCAGCGGGAGGTACGAGCAGTACTTC	CASSRASGRYEQYF
NA	12	TRBJ1-2	TRBV27	TRBD1	TGTGCCAGCAGTACAGGGGGCTATGGCTACACCTTC	CASSTGGYGYTF
NA	17	TRBJ1-1	TRBV11-2	TRBD1	TGTGCCAGCAGCATCCGGGACAGGCGGTCCCCTTACACTGAAGCTTTCTTT	CASSIRDRRSPYTEAFF
few	15	TRBJ2-7	TRBV19	NA	TGTGCCAGTAGGATCACGGGACACTACACCTACGAGCAGTACTTC	CASRITGHYTYEQYF
NA	15	TRBJ2-7	TRBV7-6	TRBD1	TGTGCCAGCAGCTTAGCGGGACAGGGGACCTACGAGCAGTACTTC	CASSLAGQGTYEQYF
few	15	TRBJ2-1	TRBV4-1	NA	TGCGCCAGCAGCCAAGATGGTTTTGGGCTCTATGAGCAGTTCTTC	CASSQDGFGLYEQFF
NA	15	TRBJ2-5	TRBV6-1	TRBD2	TGTGCCAGCAGTACACTAGCGGGGGGGCGGAAGACCCAGTACTTC	CASSTLAGGRKTQYF
NA	15	TRBJ2-2	TRBV5-5	TRBD2	TGTGCCAGCAGCATCGTAGCGGGAGCGACCGGGGAGCTGTTTTTT	CASSIVAGATGELFF
NA	17	TRBJ2-5	TRBV18	NA	TGTGCCAGCTCACCAAACTGGAACGTGGGGTGGCAAGAGACCCAGTACTTC	CASSPNWNVGWQETQYF
few	9	TRBJ1-2	TRBV6-6	NA	TGTGCCAGCGGACATGGCTACACCTTC	CASGHGYTF
NA	14	TRBJ2-7	TRBV6-5	NA	TGTGCCAGCAGCCAAGTCGGGGGCTGGTACGAGCAGTACTTC	CASSQVGGWYEQYF